Each of the 21 T cell receptor beta chains below was sequenced from the same sample in a study of OX40 agonist ivuxolimab in advanced cancers. Assay used: immunoSEQ multiplex PCR; TCRdb lists only in-frame clones, some missing. The sample consists of 100,000 or so clones, approximately 95% of them appearing once. The sequenced sample was CD4+ or CD8+ T cells sorted from blood, obtained in a trial of the OX40 agonist ivuxolimab. These receptors all come from an adult with an advanced solid tumor such as melanoma, head and neck, liver or kidney cancer.

The genes are TRBV4-2 and TRBJ2-3, with TRBD2 as a possible D gene (6 bases). V lost 2 bases and J 5 bases, leaving 8 bases between the germline ends. The CDR3 has 13 residues. CDR1 and CDR2 (germline): LGHNA, YNFKEQ. The CDR3 region has the DNA TGTGCCAGCAGCCAATACGGGGGAGATACGCAGTATTTT. Translated, it gives CASSQYGGDTQYF.

The chain uses TRBV4-2 and TRBJ2-3; D is uncertain. V lost 0 bases, J lost 1 base, and 8 bases lay in between. This CDR3 spans 15 amino acids. Germline assignment: CDR1 LGHNA and CDR2 YNFKEQ. CDR3 residues: CASSQEIRGTDTQYF. The CDR3 DNA sequence: TGTGCCAGCAGCCAAGAAATCCGCGGCACAGATACGCAGTATTTT.

This clone appeared a single time. The genes are TRBV28 and TRBJ2-1; D unresolved. V lost 5 bases and J lost 8, with 7 bases in between. The CDR3 loop spans 11 amino acids. Germline V gives CDR1 MDHEN, CDR2 SYDVKM. DNA for the CDR3: TGTGCCAGCAGTCCCGGCTATGAGCAGTTCTTC. Amino acids: CASSPGYEQFF.

The chain couples TRBV27 to TRBJ1-1, with 9 bases fitting TRBD1. The junction had 5 bases not matched to a gene; V was cut back by 3 bases and J by 3 bases. Germline V gene sequence: CDR1 MNHEY, CDR2 SMNVEV (reference sequence). The CDR3 loop spans 15 amino acids. This CDR3 reads CASSLTGGGHTEAFF. As DNA, the CDR3 is TGTGCCAGCAGTTTGACAGGGGGAGGTCACACTGAAGCTTTCTTT.

The chain links TRBV6-6 to TRBJ2-3; 8 nucleotides line up with TRBD2. The CDR3 covers 14 residues. Germline trimming cut 5 bases from V and 1 base from J; bases unmatched to any gene: 2. Germline V gene sequence: CDR1 MNHNY, CDR2 SVGAGI (reference sequence). The CDR3 DNA sequence: TGTGCCAGCAGTGGCGGGGGGCGCACAGATACGCAGTATTTT. Translated, it gives CASSGGGRTDTQYF.

CDR3 region: CASSPRTGGETIYF. The CDR3 DNA is TGTGCCAGCAGCCCTAGGACAGGAGGGGAAACCATATATTTT. This sequence joins TRBV7-9 and TRBJ1-3; 7 bases are shared with TRBD1. V shed 5 bases, J shed 10 bases, and the junction held 11 bases outside the gene matches. Germline V gives CDR1 SEHNR, CDR2 FQNEAQ (reference sequence). The CDR3 runs 14 residues.

The sample holds a few counts of this clone. This rearrangement joins TRBV4-1 to TRBJ2-7, with D uncertain. V was pared by 1 base and J by 4 bases, with 8 bases between. Germline CDR1 and CDR2: MGHRA and YSYEKL. The length of the CDR3 is 13 residues. CDR3 in amino acids: CASSQVQLYEQYF. In DNA, the CDR3 is TGCGCCAGCAGCCAAGTGCAGCTATACGAGCAGTACTTC.

This chain uses TRBV28 with TRBJ2-2; D is undetermined. CDR3 length equals 17 residues. V lost 5 bases and J lost 1, with 17 bases in between. The V gene's germline CDR1 is MDHEN and CDR2 SYDVKM. CDR3 nucleotide sequence: TGTGCCAGCAGTCACCTCGCGTTCGATCAGAACACCGGGGAGCTGTTTTTT. Residues: CASSHLAFDQNTGELFF.

This clone was detected only once. J is TRBJ1-1 and V is TRBV19, with 12 bases aligning to TRBD1. Germline V gene data show CDR1 as LNHDA and CDR2 as SQIVND (reference sequence). CDR3 length equals 18 residues. V shed 6 bases and J 0 bases; nucleotides not matched to a gene: 11. CDR3 bases: TGTGCCAGTAGCCGAGGGGGGACAGGGGGCCTTGTGAACACTGAAGCTTTCTTT. This gives the protein CASSRGGTGGLVNTEAFF.

V usage is TRBV2 and J usage is TRBJ2-3; D remains ambiguous. The CDR3 is 10 residues long. V gave up 6 bases and J gave up 4 bases, with 2 bases separating them. Germline V lookup: CDR1 SNHLY, CDR2 FYNNEI. CDR3 region: CASRADTQYF. CDR3 DNA: TGTGCCAGCAGAGCAGATACGCAGTATTTT.

This chain links TRBV28 with TRBJ2-3, with 7 bases identical to TRBD2. This CDR3 comprises 15 residues. Trimming at V came to 6 bases and at J to 7 bases, leaving 13 bases not matched to a gene. From germline, CDR1 is MDHEN and CDR2 SYDVKM. This chain's CDR3 is CASRTIGEGYHTQYF. The CDR3 nucleotides are TGTGCCAGCAGAACAATTGGGGAGGGTTACCATACGCAGTATTTT. Using reference TRBV28 and TRBJ2-3 for the parts outside the CDR3, the full variable domain is DVKVTQSSRYLVKRTGEKVFLECVQDMDHENMFWYRQDPGLGLRLIYFSYDVKMKEKGDIPEGYSVSREKKERFSLILESASTNQTSMYLCASRTIGEGYHTQYFGPGTRLTVL.

The chain is built from TRBV29-1 and TRBJ2-2, with D possibly TRBD1 on 6 matching bases. Germline CDR1 SQVTM, CDR2 ANQGSEA. V was pared by 4 bases and J by 0 bases, with 18 bases between. This CDR3 has 17 amino acids. The CDR3: CSVVNPATGANTGELFF. CDR3 DNA sequence: TGCAGCGTTGTCAACCCCGCGACAGGAGCGAACACCGGGGAGCTGTTTTTT.

The J gene is TRBJ1-1, the V gene TRBV7-8; D is undetermined. The germline CDR1 and CDR2 sequences are SGHVS and FQNEAQ. V was trimmed by 2 bases and J by 0 bases, leaving 4 bases between them. This CDR3 is 13 amino acids long. CDR3 region: CASSLFLNTEAFF. DNA of the CDR3: TGTGCCAGCAGCTTATTTTTGAACACTGAAGCTTTCTTT. Full variable domain (missing parts from reference TRBV7-8 and TRBJ1-1): GAGVSQSPRYKVAKRGQDVALRCDPISGHVSLFWYQQALGQGPEFLTYFQNEAQLDKSGLPSDRFFAERPEGSVSTLKIQRTQQEDSAVYLCASSLFLNTEAFFGQGTRLTVV.

J is TRBJ1-2 and V is TRBV27; 7 nucleotides align to TRBD1. This CDR3 has 14 amino acids. V gave up 7 bases and J gave up 8 bases; unmatched junction bases: 13. Per the germline V gene, CDR1 is MNHEY and CDR2 is SMNVEV (reference sequence). In DNA form, the CDR3 reads TGTGCCAGCACCACCTCAGGGGGTGGCAGCGGCTACACCTTC. Its translation: CASTTSGGGSGYTF.

This chain joins TRBV2 and TRBJ1-1; the D is unclear. CDR3 length: 15 amino acids. Germline-derived CDR1 and CDR2 are SNHLY and FYNNEI. V dropped 4 bases and J dropped 0 bases, with 12 bases sitting between them. CDR3 residues: CASSVQEPMNTEAFF. The CDR3 DNA reads as TGTGCCAGCAGTGTTCAGGAGCCCATGAACACTGAAGCTTTCTTT.

The rearrangement uses TRBV7-8 and TRBJ2-3; D could derive from TRBD1 or TRBD2 (6 bases each). This CDR3 region has 16 residues. Germline lookup yields CDR1 SGHVS and CDR2 FQNEAQ. Trimming cost V 1 base and J 4 bases, with 15 bases left between them. This CDR3 is CASSLEGGLRPDTQYF. CDR3 DNA: TGTGCCAGCAGCTTAGAAGGGGGGTTGAGACCAGATACGCAGTATTTT.

The chain recombines TRBV2 with TRBJ1-4; D is ambiguous. Germline CDR1 and CDR2: SNHLY and FYNNEI. The CDR3 is 18 amino acids. V shed 1 base and J shed 0 bases, with 15 bases lying between them. CDR3: CASSEDQPLTATNEKLFF. CDR3 nucleotide sequence: TGTGCCAGCAGTGAAGACCAACCCCTTACCGCAACTAATGAAAAACTGTTTTTT.

This clone was detected once. The chain uses TRBV5-5 and TRBJ1-5; D is undetermined. This CDR3 has 14 amino acids. The V gene lost 3 bases and the J gene lost 7 bases, with 14 bases spanning the gap. CDR1 and CDR2 (germline): SGHKS, YYEKEE (reference sequence). The CDR3 here is CASSSSLRGQPQHF. Here the CDR3 DNA reads TGTGCCAGCAGCTCCTCATTACGGGGACAGCCCCAGCATTTT.

The rearrangement uses TRBV7-3 and TRBJ2-7, with D perhaps matching TRBD1 (6 bases). Trimming removed 5 bases from V and 3 bases from J, with 11 bases in between. Germline CDR1 reads SGHTA; CDR2 reads FQGTGA. The CDR3 consists of 13 residues. The CDR3 spells CASSTEQGYEQYF. The CDR3 DNA sequence: TGTGCCAGCAGCACCGAACAGGGCTACGAGCAGTACTTC.

V and J are TRBV10-1 and TRBJ2-2, with D tentatively TRBD2 (6 bases). The ends were cut back, 0 bases at V and 5 bases at J, with 19 bases in the middle. Germline V gene sequence: CDR1 WNHNN, CDR2 SYGVQD (reference sequence). The CDR3 has 18 amino acids. CDR3 nucleotides: TGCGCCAGCAGTGAGTCGACGTCGGGGACTTTGGGGACCGGGGAGCTGTTTTTT. Its protein product is CASSESTSGTLGTGELFF.

This clone was found a few times. The chain links TRBV19 to TRBJ1-1, with unresolved D. V was shortened by 8 bases and J by 1 base, with 8 bases between the two germline ends. The CDR3 is 12 amino acids. Germline assignment: CDR1 LNHDA and CDR2 SQIVND (reference sequence). DNA for the CDR3: TGTGCCAGTGACCAAGGGAACACTGAAGCTTTCTTT. Translated: CASDQGNTEAFF.